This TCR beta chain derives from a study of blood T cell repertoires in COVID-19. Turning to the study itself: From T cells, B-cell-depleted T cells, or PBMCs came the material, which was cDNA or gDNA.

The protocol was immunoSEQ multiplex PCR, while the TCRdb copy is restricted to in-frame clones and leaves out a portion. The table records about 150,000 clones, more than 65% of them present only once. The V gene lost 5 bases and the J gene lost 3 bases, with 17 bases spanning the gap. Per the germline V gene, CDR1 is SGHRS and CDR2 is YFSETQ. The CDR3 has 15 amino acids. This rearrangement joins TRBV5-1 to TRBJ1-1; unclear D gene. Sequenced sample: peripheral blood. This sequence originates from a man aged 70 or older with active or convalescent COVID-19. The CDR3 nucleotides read TGCGCCAGCAGTCCTCTGCCCCTCGGGGACACTGAAGCTTTCTTT. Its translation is CASSPLPLGDTEAFF.